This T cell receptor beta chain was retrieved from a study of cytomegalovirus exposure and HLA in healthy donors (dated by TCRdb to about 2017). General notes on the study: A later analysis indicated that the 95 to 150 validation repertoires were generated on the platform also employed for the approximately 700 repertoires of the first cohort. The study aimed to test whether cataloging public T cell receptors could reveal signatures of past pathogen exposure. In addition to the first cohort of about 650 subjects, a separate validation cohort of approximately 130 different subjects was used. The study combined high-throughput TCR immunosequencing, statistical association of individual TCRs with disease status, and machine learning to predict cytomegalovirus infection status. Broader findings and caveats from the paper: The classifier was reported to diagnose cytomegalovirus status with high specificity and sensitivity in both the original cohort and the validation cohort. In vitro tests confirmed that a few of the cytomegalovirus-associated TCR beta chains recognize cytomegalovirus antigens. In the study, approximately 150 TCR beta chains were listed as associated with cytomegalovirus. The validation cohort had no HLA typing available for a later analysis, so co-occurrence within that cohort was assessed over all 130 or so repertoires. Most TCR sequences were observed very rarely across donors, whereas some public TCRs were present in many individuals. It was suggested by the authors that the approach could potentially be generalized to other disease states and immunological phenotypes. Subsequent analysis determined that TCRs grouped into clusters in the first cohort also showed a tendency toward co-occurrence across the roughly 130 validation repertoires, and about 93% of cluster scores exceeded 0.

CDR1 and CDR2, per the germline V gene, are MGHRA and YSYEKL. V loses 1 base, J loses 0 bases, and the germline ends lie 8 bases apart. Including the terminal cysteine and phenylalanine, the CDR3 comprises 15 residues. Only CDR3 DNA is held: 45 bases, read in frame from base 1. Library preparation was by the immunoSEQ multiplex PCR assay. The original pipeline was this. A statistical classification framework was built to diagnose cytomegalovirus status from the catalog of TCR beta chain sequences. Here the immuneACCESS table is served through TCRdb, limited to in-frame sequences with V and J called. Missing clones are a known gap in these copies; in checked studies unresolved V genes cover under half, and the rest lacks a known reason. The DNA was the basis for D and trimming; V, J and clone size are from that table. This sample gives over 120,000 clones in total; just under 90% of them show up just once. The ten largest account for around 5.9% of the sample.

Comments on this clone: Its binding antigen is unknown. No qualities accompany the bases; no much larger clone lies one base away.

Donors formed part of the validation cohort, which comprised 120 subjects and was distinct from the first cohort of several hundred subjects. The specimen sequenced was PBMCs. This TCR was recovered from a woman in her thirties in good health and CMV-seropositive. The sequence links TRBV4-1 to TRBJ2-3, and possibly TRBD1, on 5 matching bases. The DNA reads TGCGCCAGCAGCCAAGCAGGGTCAAGCACAGATACGCAGTATTTT. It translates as CASSQAGSSTDTQYF.